In its sample, the clone carrying this T cell receptor beta chain was seen many times. Each CDR3 protein gets one entry after TCRdb re-called the RT-PCR reads with MiXCR. The sample has about 700,000 distinct CDR3 sequences, about 15% seen once. This entry belongs to a study of response to subunit inactivated influenza vaccine. This CDR3 comprises 17 residues. Germline V gene sequence: CDR1 SGHRS, CDR2 YFSETQ. Unmatched junction bases numbered 3, after V lost 0 bases and J lost 1 base. The rearrangement links TRBV5-1 to TRBJ2-6; 8 nucleotides line up with TRBD1. This sample comprised PBMCs from blood, obtained roughly 2 weeks before vaccination. The origin of this receptor is a man aged 45-65 years who received an inactivated influenza vaccine. CDR3: CASSLDGQGSGANVLTF. CDR3 DNA: TGCGCCAGCAGCTTGGATGGACAGGGATCTGGGGCCAACGTCCTGACTTTC.